The rows below give T cell receptor beta chains drawn from one sample of a study of cytomegalovirus exposure and HLA in healthy donors. Some clones are missing from TCRdb's copy, which holds only in-frame ones; the method was immunoSEQ multiplex PCR. The sample records approximately 120,000 clones, about 70% being singletons. Input material: PBMCs. Every receptor here comes from a woman in her 40s in good health and CMV-seropositive. Both conserved end residues are part of each CDR3. The order of the fields is D gene, V gene, J gene, clone size, CDR3 protein, CDR3 DNA. D genes are given only for firm matches. Size tells how often a clone was seen (once, few, many) or the class of an expanded clone, and some rows leave it out.

TRBD1	TRBV7-9	TRBJ1-2	few	CSSTQGSGQGAYGYTF	TGTTCCAGCACCCAGGGATCGGGACAGGGGGCATATGGCTACACCTTC
NA	TRBV18	TRBJ1-2	NA	CASSETESTYGYTF	TGTGCCAGCTCAGAGACAGAGTCTACCTATGGCTACACCTTC
NA	TRBV4-1	TRBJ1-2	few	CASSQDPAGILIYGYTF	TGCGCCAGCAGCCAAGATCCGGCAGGGATCCTGATATATGGCTACACCTTC
TRBD2	TRBV6-1	TRBJ2-4	NA	CASSGGTSGKNIQYF	TGTGCCAGCAGTGGGGGGACTAGCGGTAAAAACATTCAGTACTTC
TRBD1	TRBV4-1	TRBJ1-2	NA	CASSQRQGELHGYTF	TGCGCCAGCAGCCAGAGACAGGGCGAACTGCATGGCTACACCTTC
TRBD2	TRBV4-2	TRBJ2-1	NA	CASSPLQGERGERQFF	TGTGCCAGCAGCCCCCTCCAGGGAGAGCGGGGGGAGAGGCAGTTCTTC
TRBD1	TRBV10-3	TRBJ1-5	NA	CASSRDSYSNQPQHF	TGTGCCAGTTCCCGGGACAGCTATAGCAATCAGCCCCAGCATTTT
NA	TRBV19	TRBJ1-5	NA	CAGSIGRSNQPQHF	TGTGCCGGTAGTATAGGCAGGAGCAATCAGCCCCAGCATTTT
NA	TRBV7-8	TRBJ2-1	NA	CASSLDRGAKNEQFF	TGTGCCAGCAGCTTAGATCGGGGGGCAAAGAATGAGCAGTTCTTC
NA	TRBV5-6	TRBJ2-3	once	CASSLYGATDTQYF	TGTGCCAGCAGCTTGTACGGTGCCACAGATACGCAGTATTTT
TRBD1	TRBV6-1	TRBJ2-5	NA	CASSWGQFGETQYF	TGTGCCAGCAGTTGGGGACAGTTTGGAGAGACCCAGTACTTC
NA	TRBV9	TRBJ2-1	few	CASRSPGSSYNEQFF	TGTGCCAGCAGGTCCCCGGGGAGCTCCTACAATGAGCAGTTCTTC
NA	TRBV15	TRBJ2-2	NA	CATGLGALNTGELFF	TGTGCCACCGGTCTGGGGGCATTGAACACCGGGGAGCTGTTTTTT
NA	TRBV7-2	TRBJ2-7	NA	CASSFGSQGFYEQYF	TGTGCCAGCAGCTTTGGGTCACAGGGTTTCTACGAGCAGTACTTC
NA	TRBV6-5	TRBJ1-3	NA	CASSYSAGTAGNTIYF	TGTGCCAGCAGTTACTCAGCGGGAACGGCAGGAAACACCATATATTTT
TRBD1	TRBV6-5	TRBJ2-7	NA	CASSYYRTGFLEQYF	TGTGCCAGCAGTTATTACAGGACAGGGTTCCTCGAGCAGTACTTC
NA	TRBV15	TRBJ2-3	NA	CATRRGTTDTQYF	TGTGCCACCAGACGGGGGACCACAGATACGCAGTATTTT